Presented here are 10 T cell receptor beta chains from one specimen sequenced in a study of OX40 agonist ivuxolimab in advanced cancers. TCRdb's table, derived via immunoSEQ multiplex PCR, lists solely in-frame clones and lacks some. The sample has some 45,000 clones; 82% are singletons. The sample in question was CD4+ or CD8+ T cells sorted from blood, obtained in a trial of the OX40 agonist ivuxolimab. All receptors derive from an adult with an advanced solid tumor such as melanoma, head and neck, liver or kidney cancer.

This clone was seen a single time. The chain recombines TRBV5-1 with TRBJ2-5; weak D call: TRBD1 (5 bases). The CDR3 is made up of 13 amino acids. The germline gives CDR1 SGHRS, CDR2 YFSETQ. Trimming stripped 4 bases from V and 1 base from J, with 8 bases between. CDR3 sequence (DNA): TGCGCCAGCAGCACCGACAGCCAAGAGACCCAGTACTTC. Residues: CASSTDSQETQYF.

The chain uses TRBV4-1 and TRBJ2-7, with D possibly being TRBD1 (6 bases). The V and J ends lost 1 base and 2 bases respectively, with 12 bases between them. CDR3 length: 15 amino acids. Germline CDR1 reads MGHRA; CDR2 reads YSYEKL. CDR3 DNA: TGCGCCAGCAGCCAAGCAAAGGACAGTACCTACGAGCAGTACTTC. Translated, it gives CASSQAKDSTYEQYF.

The chain uses TRBV27 and TRBJ2-3; D tentatively reads TRBD1 or TRBD2 (6 bases each). Germline V CDR1 and CDR2: MNHEY, SMNVEV (reference sequence). The V end was cut by 5 bases, the J end by 0 bases, with 9 bases between. CDR3 size: 14 residues. The CDR3 sequence: CASSTGTSTDTQYF. DNA for the CDR3: TGTGCCAGCAGTACAGGGACTAGCACAGATACGCAGTATTTT.

The rearrangement joins TRBV6-6 to TRBJ1-2; D unclear. This CDR3 region has 12 residues. Germline V lookup: CDR1 MNHNY, CDR2 SVGAGI (reference sequence). V lost 4 bases, J lost 4 bases, and 7 bases lay in between. CDR3 residues: CASSSGFYGYTF. CDR3 coding DNA: TGTGCCAGCAGTTCAGGATTCTATGGCTACACCTTC.

This chain's CDR3 is CASKPSTGVDSRREAFF. DNA of the CDR3: TGCGCCAGCAAACCATCGACAGGAGTGGATAGTCGGCGGGAAGCTTTCTTT. This chain joins TRBV5-1 and TRBJ1-1; D possibly corresponds to TRBD1 (6 bases). CDR1 SGHRS and CDR2 YFSETQ come from the germline V gene. Trimming shortened V by 6 bases and J by 8 bases, and 29 bases separated the two germline ends. The CDR3 sequence is 17 residues long. The complete variable domain, with remaining parts taken from reference TRBV5-1 and TRBJ1-1, reads KAGVTQTPRYLIKTRGQQVTLSCSPISGHRSVSWYQQTPGQGLQFLFEYFSETQRNKGNFPGRFSGRQFSNSRSEMNVSTLELGDSALYLCASKPSTGVDSRREAFFGQGTRLTVV.

CDR3 sequence: CASSLVRDRGNYEQYF. CDR3 nucleotides: TGTGCCAGCAGCTTAGTAAGGGACAGGGGCAACTACGAGCAGTACTTC. The chain uses TRBV7-9 and TRBJ2-7; 10 bases map to TRBD1. Germline CDR1 and CDR2: SEHNR and FQNEAQ (reference sequence). The trim removed 1 base at V and 3 bases at J, leaving 6 bases unmatched. The CDR3 loop spans 16 amino acids.

This sequence joins TRBV19 and TRBJ2-3, with 10 bases aligning to TRBD1. CDR3 length: 15 amino acids. Looked up from germline, CDR1 is LNHDA and CDR2 is SQIVND (reference sequence). J was trimmed by 4 bases and V by 4 bases; bases with no gene match: 5. Written as DNA, the CDR3 is TGTGCCAGTAGTACGAGGGACAGGGGCGCAGATACGCAGTATTTT. This sequence encodes CASSTRDRGADTQYF.

This chain uses TRBV29-1 with TRBJ1-2; TRBD1 agrees at 7 bases. This CDR3 is 14 amino acids long. From germline, CDR1 is SQVTM and CDR2 ANQGSEA. V lost 1 base, J lost 11 bases, and 13 bases stayed unmatched. In DNA form, the CDR3 reads TGCAGCGTTGAAGTAGGGGGCAGCCCCTCGGGGTACACCTTC. This encodes CSVEVGGSPSGYTF.

The chain links TRBV5-1 to TRBJ2-5; D gene ambiguous. CDR1 SGHRS and CDR2 YFSETQ come from the germline V gene. The CDR3 contains 15 residues. V lost 2 bases and J 0 bases, leaving 11 bases between the germline ends. CDR3 region: CASSFFETDQETQYF. In nucleotides, the CDR3 is TGCGCCAGCAGCTTCTTTGAAACTGACCAAGAGACCCAGTACTTC.

The genes are TRBV5-1 and TRBJ1-1; the D gene is possibly TRBD1 (5 bases). The V gene's germline CDR1 is SGHRS and CDR2 YFSETQ. V was clipped by 9 bases and J by 1 base, with 16 bases between them. This CDR3 region has 14 residues. CDR3 nucleotides: TGCGCCACCAGGGTGGGCAGAGAGAACACTGAAGCTTTCTTT. It codes for CATRVGRENTEAFF.